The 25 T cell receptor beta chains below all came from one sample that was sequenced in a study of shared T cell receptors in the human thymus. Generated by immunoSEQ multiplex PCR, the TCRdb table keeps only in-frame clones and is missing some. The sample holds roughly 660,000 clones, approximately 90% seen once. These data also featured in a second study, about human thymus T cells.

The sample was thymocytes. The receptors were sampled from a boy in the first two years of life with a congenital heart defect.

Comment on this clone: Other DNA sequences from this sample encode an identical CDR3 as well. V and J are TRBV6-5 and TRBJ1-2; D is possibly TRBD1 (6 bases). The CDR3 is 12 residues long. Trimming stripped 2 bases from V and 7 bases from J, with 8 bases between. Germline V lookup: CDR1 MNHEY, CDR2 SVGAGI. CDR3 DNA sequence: TGTGCCAGCAGTTACCCCAGGGGTGGCTACACCTTC. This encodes CASSYPRGGYTF.

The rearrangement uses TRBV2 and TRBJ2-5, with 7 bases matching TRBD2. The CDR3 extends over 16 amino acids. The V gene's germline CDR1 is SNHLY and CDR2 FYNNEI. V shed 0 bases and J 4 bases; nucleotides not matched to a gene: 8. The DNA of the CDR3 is TGTGCCAGCAGTGAAGCGCCTAGCGGATGGGTAGAGACCCAGTACTTC. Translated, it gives CASSEAPSGWVETQYF.

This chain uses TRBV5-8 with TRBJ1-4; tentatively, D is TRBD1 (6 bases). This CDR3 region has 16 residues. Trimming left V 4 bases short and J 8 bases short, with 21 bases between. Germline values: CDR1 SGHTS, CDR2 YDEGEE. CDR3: CASSPWGGGAREKLFF. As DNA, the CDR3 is TGTGCCAGCAGCCCCTGGGGTGGGGGCGCTCGGGAAAAACTGTTTTTT.

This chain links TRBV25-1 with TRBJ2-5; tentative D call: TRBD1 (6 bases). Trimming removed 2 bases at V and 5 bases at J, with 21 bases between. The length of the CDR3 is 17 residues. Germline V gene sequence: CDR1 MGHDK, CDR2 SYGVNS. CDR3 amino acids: CASSEGSRGPLVETQYF. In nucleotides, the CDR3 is TGTGCCAGCAGTGAAGGCTCCAGGGGCCCGCTGGTGGAGACCCAGTACTTC.

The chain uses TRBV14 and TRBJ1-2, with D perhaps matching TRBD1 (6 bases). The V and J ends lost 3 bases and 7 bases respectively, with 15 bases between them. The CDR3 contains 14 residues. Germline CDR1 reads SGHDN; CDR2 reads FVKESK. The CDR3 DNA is TGTGCCAGCAGCCATACCCCGGGACACATTGGCTACACCTTC. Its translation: CASSHTPGHIGYTF.

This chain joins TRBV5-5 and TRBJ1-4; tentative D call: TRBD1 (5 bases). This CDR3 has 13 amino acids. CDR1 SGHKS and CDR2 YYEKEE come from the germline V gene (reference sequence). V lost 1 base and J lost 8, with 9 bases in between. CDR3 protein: CASSLQGGEKLFF. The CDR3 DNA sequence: TGTGCCAGCAGCTTGCAGGGTGGGGAAAAACTGTTTTTT. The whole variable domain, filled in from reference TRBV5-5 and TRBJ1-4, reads DAGVTQSPTHLIKTRGQQVTLRCSPISGHKSVSWYQQVLGQGPQFIFQYYEKEERGRGNFPDRFSARQFPNYSSELNVNALLLGDSALYLCASSLQGGEKLFFGSGTQLSVL.

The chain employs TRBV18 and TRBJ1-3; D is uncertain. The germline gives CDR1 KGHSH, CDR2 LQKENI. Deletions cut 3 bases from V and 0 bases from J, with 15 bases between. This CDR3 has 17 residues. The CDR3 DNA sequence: TGTGCCAGCTCACCCCTCGAGGCCCCTAGCTCTGGAAACACCATATATTTT. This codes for CASSPLEAPSSGNTIYF.

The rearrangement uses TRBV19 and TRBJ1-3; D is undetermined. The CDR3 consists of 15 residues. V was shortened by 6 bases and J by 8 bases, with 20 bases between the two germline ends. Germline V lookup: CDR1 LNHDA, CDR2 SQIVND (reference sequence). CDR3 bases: TGTGCCAGTAGCGGCAGTACACAGAGTCCGGACACCATATATTTT. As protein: CASSGSTQSPDTIYF.

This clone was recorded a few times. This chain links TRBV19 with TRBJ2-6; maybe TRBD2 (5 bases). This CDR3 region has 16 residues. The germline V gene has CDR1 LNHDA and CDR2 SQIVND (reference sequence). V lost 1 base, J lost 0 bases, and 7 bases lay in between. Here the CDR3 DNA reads TGTGCCAGTAGTATAGTACGGGGCTCTGGGGCCAACGTCCTGACTTTC. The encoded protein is CASSIVRGSGANVLTF.

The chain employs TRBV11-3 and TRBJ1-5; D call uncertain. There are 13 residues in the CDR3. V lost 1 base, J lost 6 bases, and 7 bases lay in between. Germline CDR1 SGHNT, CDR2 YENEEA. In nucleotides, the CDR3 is TGTGCCAGCAGCTTAGGTGGGAGTCAGCCCCAGCATTTT. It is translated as CASSLGGSQPQHF. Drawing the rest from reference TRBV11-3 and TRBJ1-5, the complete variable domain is EAGVVQSPRYKIIEKKQPVAFWCNPISGHNTLYWYLQNLGQGPELLIRYENEEAVDDSQLPKDRFSAERLKGVDSTLKIQPAELGDSAVYLCASSLGGSQPQHFGDGTRLSIL.

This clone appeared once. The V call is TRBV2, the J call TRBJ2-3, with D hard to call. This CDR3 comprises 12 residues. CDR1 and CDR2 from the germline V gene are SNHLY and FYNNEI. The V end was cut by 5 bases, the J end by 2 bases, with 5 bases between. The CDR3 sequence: CASSPNTDTQYF. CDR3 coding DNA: TGTGCCAGCAGTCCAAACACAGATACGCAGTATTTT.

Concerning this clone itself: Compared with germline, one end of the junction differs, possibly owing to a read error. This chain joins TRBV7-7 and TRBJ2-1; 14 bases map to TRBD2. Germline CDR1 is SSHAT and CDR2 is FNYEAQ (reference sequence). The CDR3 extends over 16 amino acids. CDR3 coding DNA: TGTGCTAGCAGCCCCGGGACTAGCGGGAGTGAGGATGAGCAGTTCTTC. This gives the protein CASSPGTSGSEDEQFF. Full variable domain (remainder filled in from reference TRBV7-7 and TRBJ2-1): GAGVSQSPRYKVTKRGQDVTLRCDPISSHATLYWYQQALGQGPEFLTYFNYEAQPDKSGLPSDRFSAERPEGSISTLTIQRTEQRDSAMYRCASSPGTSGSEDEQFFGPGTRLTVL.

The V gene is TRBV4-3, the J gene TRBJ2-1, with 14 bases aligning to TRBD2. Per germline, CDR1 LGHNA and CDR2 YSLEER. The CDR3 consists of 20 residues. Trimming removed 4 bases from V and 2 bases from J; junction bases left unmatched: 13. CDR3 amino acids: CASSRAPSGLAGGAYNEQFF. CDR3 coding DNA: TGCGCCAGCAGCCGAGCCCCTTCCGGACTAGCGGGAGGCGCCTACAATGAGCAGTTCTTC.

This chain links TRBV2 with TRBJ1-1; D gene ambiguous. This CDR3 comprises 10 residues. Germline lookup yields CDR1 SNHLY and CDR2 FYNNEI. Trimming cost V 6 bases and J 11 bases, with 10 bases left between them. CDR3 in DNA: TGTGCCAGCAGGAACACCGATGCTTTCTTT. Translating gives CASRNTDAFF.

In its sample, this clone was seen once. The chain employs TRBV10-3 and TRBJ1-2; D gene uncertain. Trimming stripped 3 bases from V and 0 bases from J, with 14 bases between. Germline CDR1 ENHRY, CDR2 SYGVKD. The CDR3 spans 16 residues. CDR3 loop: CAISERRRRTNYGYTF. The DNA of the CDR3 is TGTGCCATCAGTGAAAGAAGGCGGAGGACTAACTATGGCTACACCTTC.

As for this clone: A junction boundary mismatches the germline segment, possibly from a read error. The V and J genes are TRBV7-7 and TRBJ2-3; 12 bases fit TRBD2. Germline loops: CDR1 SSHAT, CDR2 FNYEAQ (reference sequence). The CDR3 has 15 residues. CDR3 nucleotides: TGTGCCAGCAGCCTAGCGGGAGGGTCCACAGATACGCAGTATTTT. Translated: CASSLAGGSTDTQYF. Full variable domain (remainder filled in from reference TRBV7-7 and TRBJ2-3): GAGVSQSPRYKVTKRGQDVTLRCDPISSHATLYWYQQALGQGPEFLTYFNYEAQPDKSGLPSDRFSAERPEGSISTLTIQRTEQRDSAMYRCASSLAGGSTDTQYFGPGTRLTVL.

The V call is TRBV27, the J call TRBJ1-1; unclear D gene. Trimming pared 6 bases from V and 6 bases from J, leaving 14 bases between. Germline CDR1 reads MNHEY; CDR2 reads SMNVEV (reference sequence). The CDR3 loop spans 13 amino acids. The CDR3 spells CASSSKRVPEAFF. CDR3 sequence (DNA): TGTGCCAGCAGCTCAAAGAGGGTTCCTGAAGCTTTCTTT.

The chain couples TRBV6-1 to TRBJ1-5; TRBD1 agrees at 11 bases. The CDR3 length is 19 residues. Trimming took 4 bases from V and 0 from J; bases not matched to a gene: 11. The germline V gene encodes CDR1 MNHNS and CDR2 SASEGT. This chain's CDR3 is CASSGGRDRGSYSNQPQHF. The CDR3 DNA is TGTGCCAGCAGTGGTGGACGGGACAGGGGGTCGTATAGCAATCAGCCCCAGCATTTT.

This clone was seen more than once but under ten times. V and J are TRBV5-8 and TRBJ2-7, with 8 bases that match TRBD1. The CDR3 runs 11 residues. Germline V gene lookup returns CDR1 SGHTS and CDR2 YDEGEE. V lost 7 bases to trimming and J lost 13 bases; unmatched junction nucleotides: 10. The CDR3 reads CASLATDRGYF. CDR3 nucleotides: TGTGCCAGCTTGGCCACAGACAGGGGTTACTTC.

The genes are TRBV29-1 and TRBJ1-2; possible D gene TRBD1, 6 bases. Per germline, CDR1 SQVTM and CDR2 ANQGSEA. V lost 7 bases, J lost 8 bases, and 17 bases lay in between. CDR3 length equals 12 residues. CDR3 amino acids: CSGGTGTEGYTF. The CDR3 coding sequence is TGCAGCGGAGGTACAGGGACGGAAGGCTACACCTTC.

CDR3 protein: CASSDPGRADEKLFF. Written as DNA, the CDR3 is TGTGCCAGCAGTGATCCCGGCAGGGCGGATGAAAAACTGTTTTTT. V and J are TRBV25-1 and TRBJ1-4, with a possible D match to TRBD1 (5 bases). This CDR3 has 15 amino acids. Germline V lookup: CDR1 MGHDK, CDR2 SYGVNS. V lost 3 bases and J 6 bases, leaving 14 bases between the germline ends.

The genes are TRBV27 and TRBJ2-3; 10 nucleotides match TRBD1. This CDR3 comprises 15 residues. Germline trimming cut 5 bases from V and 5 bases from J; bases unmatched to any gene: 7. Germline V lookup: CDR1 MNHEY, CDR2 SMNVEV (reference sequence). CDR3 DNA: TGTGCCAGCAGTCCGGGACAGGGGCTTGGAGATACGCAGTATTTT. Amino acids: CASSPGQGLGDTQYF.

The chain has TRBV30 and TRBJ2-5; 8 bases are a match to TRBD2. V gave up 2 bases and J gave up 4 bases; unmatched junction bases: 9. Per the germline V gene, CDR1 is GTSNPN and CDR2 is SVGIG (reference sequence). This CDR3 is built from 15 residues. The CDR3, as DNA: TGTGCCTGGAGTCTCGGGACTAGTAGAGGAGAGACCCAGTACTTC. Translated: CAWSLGTSRGETQYF. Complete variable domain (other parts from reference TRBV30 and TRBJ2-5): SQTIHQWPATLVQPVGSPLSLECTVEGTSNPNLYWYRQAAGRGLQLLFYSVGIGQISSEVPQNLSASRPQDRQFILSSKKLLLSDSGFYLCAWSLGTSRGETQYFGPGTRLLVL.

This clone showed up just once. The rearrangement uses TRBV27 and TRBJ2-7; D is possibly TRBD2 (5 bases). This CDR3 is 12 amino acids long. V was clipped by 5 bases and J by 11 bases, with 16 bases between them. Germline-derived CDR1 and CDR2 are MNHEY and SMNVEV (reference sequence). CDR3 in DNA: TGTGCCAGCAGTCTCCCGGGGAGTCCCGAGTACTTC. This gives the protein CASSLPGSPEYF.

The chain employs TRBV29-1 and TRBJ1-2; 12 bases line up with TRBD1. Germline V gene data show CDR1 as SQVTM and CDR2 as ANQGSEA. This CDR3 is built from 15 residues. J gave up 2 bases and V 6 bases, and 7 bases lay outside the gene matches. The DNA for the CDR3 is TGCAGCGTGGGGGACAGGGGGCGGGGGAACTATGGCTACACCTTC. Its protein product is CSVGDRGRGNYGYTF.